Detailed here is one T cell receptor beta chain. Its specificity is not known. The data are from a study of siplizumab effects on memory and regulatory T cells. Findings and limits, study-wide: Proliferating siplizumab-cultured Tregs lacked confirmed suppressive function. Naive T cells appeared more varied than memory cells and looked like key alloresponse contributors.

Clones were sequenced by immunoSEQ multiplex PCR, and TCRdb holds only the in-frame ones, with some missing. Altogether some 100,000 clones are present, 90% to 95% being singletons, with the ten largest covering roughly 0.61%. The V gene's germline CDR1 is SGHVS and CDR2 FQNEAQ. The ends lost 4 bases at V and 9 bases at J; junction bases unmatched: 14. The CDR3 has 16 amino acids. The sample was Tregs sorted from blood. The TCR was taken from a human donor in good health. The chain joins TRBV7-8 to TRBJ1-5; 8 bases line up with TRBD1. This CDR3 reads CASSSLGTGQPWPQHF. The CDR3 region has the DNA TGTGCCAGCAGCTCATTGGGGACAGGCCAGCCATGGCCCCAGCATTTT. The full variable domain, its missing parts supplied by reference TRBV7-8 and TRBJ1-5, is GAGVSQSPRYKVAKRGQDVALRCDPISGHVSLFWYQQALGQGPEFLTYFQNEAQLDKSGLPSDRFFAERPEGSVSTLKIQRTQQEDSAVYLCASSSLGTGQPWPQHFGDGTRLSIL.